This T cell receptor beta chain was obtained from a study of blood T cell repertoires in COVID-19. On the study more broadly: Acute-phase and convalescent COVID-19 samples originated in the United States, Italy and Spain.

The assay was immunoSEQ multiplex PCR, and TCRdb's table has in-frame clones only and misses some. Here the sample spans over 70,000 clones, more than 75% being singletons. V lost 4 bases to trimming and J lost 1 base; unmatched junction nucleotides: 5. CDR3 length: 15 residues. Germline V CDR1 and CDR2: SGHRS, YFSETQ. During active infection, Seattle patients enrolled and were then monitored through disease. This sequence originates from a man aged 55 to 70 with COVID-19, enrolled during active disease. The sequenced sample was peripheral blood. The chain recombines TRBV5-1 with TRBJ2-5; 9 bases are shared with TRBD2. CDR3 sequence (DNA): TGCGCCAGCAGCGGCGGGACTAGCAGCCAAGAGACCCAGTACTTC. Encoded protein: CASSGGTSSQETQYF.